These T cell receptor beta chains were read from a single sample in a study of blood T cell repertoires in COVID-19. Profiling relied on immunoSEQ multiplex PCR, and the TCRdb table lists in-frame clones only, not all of them. In the table there are 140,000 or so clones, about four fifths of which are singletons. Sequenced material: PBMCs or T cells enriched from blood (not recorded which). These TCRs come from a woman between 50 and 59 years old with acute COVID-19. The CDR3 runs from the conserved cysteine through the conserved F or W. A D gene is named only where the DNA matches it firmly. Clone size appears in some rows only: once, few, many, or a class for an expanded clone.

CDR3nt	CDR3aa	d_gene	v_gene	j_gene	abundance
TGTGCCAGCAGCTTAGAAGGGAGCGGAACTAGCACAGATACGCAGTATTTT	CASSLEGSGTSTDTQYF	NA	TRBV7-9	TRBJ2-3	few
TGTGCCAGTAGTATAGGAGGGGGTCCCCTCGCTGAAGCTTTCTTT	CASSIGGGPLAEAFF	NA	TRBV19	TRBJ1-1	few
TGCAGCGTCACGTCTACAGGGTCAGGGGCCAACGTCCTGACTTTC	CSVTSTGSGANVLTF	NA	TRBV29-1	TRBJ2-6	NA
TGTGCCAGCAGCTCTTGGACAGGTGCCAGGGAGCAGTACTTC	CASSSWTGAREQYF	TRBD1	TRBV7-9	TRBJ2-7	NA
TGTGCCAGCAGCGTAGCTCCCAGCGGGCCCCGGGAGACCCAGTACTTC	CASSVAPSGPRETQYF	NA	TRBV9	TRBJ2-5	NA
TGCGCCAGCAGCAAACTACAGGGGAACGATGAAAAACTGTTTTTT	CASSKLQGNDEKLFF	TRBD1	TRBV4-3	TRBJ1-4	NA
TGTGCCACCAGTGGTAGGACTAGGTCCAATGAGCAGTTCTTC	CATSGRTRSNEQFF	TRBD2	TRBV24-1	TRBJ2-1	NA
TGTGCCAGCAGTTACGGTGCTAGCAAGGGCACAGATACGCAGTATTTT	CASSYGASKGTDTQYF	NA	TRBV6-2/TRBV6-3	TRBJ2-3	NA
TGCGCCAGCAGCCAAGGCACAGTCTTGAACACTGAAGCTTTCTTT	CASSQGTVLNTEAFF	NA	TRBV4-1	TRBJ1-1	NA
TGTGCCAGCAGCGTAGGGGCTAGCGGCCAATACAATGAGCAGTTCTTC	CASSVGASGQYNEQFF	TRBD2	TRBV9	TRBJ2-1	many
TGTGCCAGCAGTGGAGTCCGGATCAGGGGCTACGAGCAGTACTTC	CASSGVRIRGYEQYF	NA	TRBV2	TRBJ2-7	NA
TGCGCCAGCAGCAAAGCAACACAGGGCTCGGCACCCCTCCACTTT	CASSKATQGSAPLHF	NA	TRBV5-1	TRBJ1-6	NA
TGTGCCAGCAGCGCACAGAGAACTAATGAAAAACTGTTTTTT	CASSAQRTNEKLFF	NA	TRBV6-5	TRBJ1-4	few
TGTGCCAGCTCCCAAAGGGCCTACGGAGGCACCGGGGAGCTGTTTTTT	CASSQRAYGGTGELFF	NA	TRBV18	TRBJ2-2	NA
TGTGCCAGCGCGAACCCTTCGGGGGGCTACTACGAGCAGTACTTC	CASANPSGGYYEQYF	NA	TRBV7-9	TRBJ2-7	NA
TGTGCCAGTAGTATAGATTGGAGAAACATGAACACTGAAGCTTTCTTT	CASSIDWRNMNTEAFF	NA	TRBV19	TRBJ1-1	NA
TGTGCCAGCAGCTTACTCGGGACTAGCGGAAGCACAGATACGCAGTATTTT	CASSLLGTSGSTDTQYF	TRBD2	TRBV7-3	TRBJ2-3	NA
TGTGCCAGCATTGAAGCCGGGACAGGGAGATATCAGCCCCAGCATTTT	CASIEAGTGRYQPQHF	TRBD1	TRBV28	TRBJ1-5	few
TGTGCCTGGAGGGGCCTGGGTACTGAAGCTTTCTTT	CAWRGLGTEAFF	NA	TRBV30	TRBJ1-1	once
TGTGCCTGGAGTTATGGTGCCAGCTCCTACGAGCAGTACTTC	CAWSYGASSYEQYF	NA	TRBV30	TRBJ2-7	NA
TGTGCCAGCAGCGCAATAGCGGGCTACACCGGGGAGCTGTTTTTT	CASSAIAGYTGELFF	TRBD2	TRBV9	TRBJ2-2	NA
TGCAGTGCTAGTGAGACTAGCGCCCCTTGGGCGACCCAGTACTTC	CSASETSAPWATQYF	TRBD2	TRBV20-1	TRBJ2-5	NA
TGCGCCAGCAGTGAAGCCGGGAACACTGAAGCTTTCTTT	CASSEAGNTEAFF	NA	TRBV10-2	TRBJ1-1	NA
TGCGCCAGCAGCTTGGTGGGGCGGGAATTAAACACTGAAGCTTTCTTT	CASSLVGRELNTEAFF	NA	TRBV5-1	TRBJ1-1	NA
TGTGCCAGCAGCTTAAAGAGGAGGAACACTGAAGCTTTCTTT	CASSLKRRNTEAFF	NA	TRBV7-2	TRBJ1-1	NA
TGTGCCAGTAGCTCGGGTCTCGTCTCCTACGAGCAGTACTTC	CASSSGLVSYEQYF	NA	TRBV19	TRBJ2-7	NA